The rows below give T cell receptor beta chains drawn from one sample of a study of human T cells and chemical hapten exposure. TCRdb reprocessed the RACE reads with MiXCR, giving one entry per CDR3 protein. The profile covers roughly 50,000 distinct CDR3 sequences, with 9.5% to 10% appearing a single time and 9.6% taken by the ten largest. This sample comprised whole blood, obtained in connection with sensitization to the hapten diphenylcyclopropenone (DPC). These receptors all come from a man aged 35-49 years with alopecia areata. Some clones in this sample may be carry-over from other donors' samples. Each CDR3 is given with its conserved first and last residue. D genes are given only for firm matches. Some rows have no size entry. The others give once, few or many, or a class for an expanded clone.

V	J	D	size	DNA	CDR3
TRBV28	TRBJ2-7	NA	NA	TGTGCCAGCGGGATTTCCTACGAGCAGTACTTC	CASGISYEQYF
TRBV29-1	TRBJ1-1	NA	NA	TGCAGCGTTGAAGATCGGGCAAGAGGAGCTGAAGCTTTCTTT	CSVEDRARGAEAFF
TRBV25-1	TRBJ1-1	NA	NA	TGTGCCAGCAGACACATGGGAGGGACTGAAGCTTTCTTT	CASRHMGGTEAFF
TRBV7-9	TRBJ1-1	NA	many	TGTGCCAGCAGCTACTCCGGCACTGAAGCTTTCTTT	CASSYSGTEAFF
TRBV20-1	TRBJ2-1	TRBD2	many	TGCAGTGCTCTAGCGGGAGTGATCAATGAGCAGTTCTTC	CSALAGVINEQFF
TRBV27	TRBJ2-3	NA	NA	TGTGCCAGCAGTACCTGGAGCACAGATACGCAGTATTTT	CASSTWSTDTQYF
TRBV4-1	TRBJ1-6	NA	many	TGCGCCAGCAGCCAACTTCCCAATTCACCCCTCCACTTT	CASSQLPNSPLHF
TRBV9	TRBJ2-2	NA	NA	TGTGCCAGCAGCCTCCGGGACTCTAAGACCGGGGAGCTGTTTTTT	CASSLRDSKTGELFF
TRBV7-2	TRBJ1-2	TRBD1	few	TGTGCCAGCAGCCGGGGTGGGACAGGGGATGGCTACACCTTC	CASSRGGTGDGYTF
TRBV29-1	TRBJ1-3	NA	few	TGCAGCGCGAGGGGTCTTGGTGGAAACACCATATATTTT	CSARGLGGNTIYF
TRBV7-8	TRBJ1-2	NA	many	TGTGCCAGCATTGACGACGGGCCCGGCTACACCTTC	CASIDDGPGYTF
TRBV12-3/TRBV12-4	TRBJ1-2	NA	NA	TGTGCCAGCAGTGTTCTACAGGTCCCCTATGGCTACACCTTC	CASSVLQVPYGYTF
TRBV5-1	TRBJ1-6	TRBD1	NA	TGCGCCAGCAGCTTGGATCCCCCGGGACAGTATAATTCACCCCTCCACTTT	CASSLDPPGQYNSPLHF
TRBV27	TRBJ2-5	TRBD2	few	TGTGCCAGCAGTTTAAGGGAGGGAGAGACCCAGTACTTC	CASSLREGETQYF
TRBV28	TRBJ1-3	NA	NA	TGTGCCAGCAGCGTCTCTGGAAACACCATATATTTT	CASSVSGNTIYF
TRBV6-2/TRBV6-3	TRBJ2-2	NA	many	TGTGCCAGCAGTTACTCGATACAAAGCGGGGAGCTGTTTTTT	CASSYSIQSGELFF
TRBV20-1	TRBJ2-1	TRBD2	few	TGCAGTGCTAGGACTAGCGGGCCGTACAATGAGCAGTTCTTC	CSARTSGPYNEQFF
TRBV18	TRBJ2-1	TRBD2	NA	TGTGCCAGCTCACCCGGACTAGCGGGAGGGCCCTTCTCCTACAATGAGCAGTTCTTC	CASSPGLAGGPFSYNEQFF
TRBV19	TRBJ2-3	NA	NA	TGTGCCAGTAGTATGGGCCCAGATACGCAGTATTTT	CASSMGPDTQYF
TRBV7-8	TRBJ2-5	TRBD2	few	TGTGCCAGCAGCCGGGGACTAGCGGGATACCAAGAGACCCAGTACTTC	CASSRGLAGYQETQYF